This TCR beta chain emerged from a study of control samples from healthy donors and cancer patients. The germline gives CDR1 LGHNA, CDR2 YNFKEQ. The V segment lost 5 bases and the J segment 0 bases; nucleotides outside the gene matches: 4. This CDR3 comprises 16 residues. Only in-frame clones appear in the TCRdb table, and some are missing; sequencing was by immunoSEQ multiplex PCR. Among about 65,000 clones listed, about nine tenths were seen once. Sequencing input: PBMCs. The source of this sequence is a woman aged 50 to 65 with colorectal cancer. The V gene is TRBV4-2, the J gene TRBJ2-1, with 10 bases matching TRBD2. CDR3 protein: CASSILAGSSYNEQFF. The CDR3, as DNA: TGTGCCAGCAGCATACTAGCGGGGAGCTCCTACAATGAGCAGTTCTTC.